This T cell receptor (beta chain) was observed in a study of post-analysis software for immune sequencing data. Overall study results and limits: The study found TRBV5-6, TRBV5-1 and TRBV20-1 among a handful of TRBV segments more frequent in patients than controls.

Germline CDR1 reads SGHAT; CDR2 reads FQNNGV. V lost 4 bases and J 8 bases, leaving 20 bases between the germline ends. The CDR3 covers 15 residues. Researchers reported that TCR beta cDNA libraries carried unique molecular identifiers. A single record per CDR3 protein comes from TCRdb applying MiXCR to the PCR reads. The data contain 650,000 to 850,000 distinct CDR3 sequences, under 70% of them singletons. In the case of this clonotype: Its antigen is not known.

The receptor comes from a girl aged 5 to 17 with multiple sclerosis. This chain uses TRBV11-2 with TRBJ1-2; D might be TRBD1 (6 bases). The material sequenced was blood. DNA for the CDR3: TGTGCCAGCAGCTCATCCTCCGACAGGCCGCCGGGCTACACCTTC. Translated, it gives CASSSSSDRPPGYTF.